This T cell receptor (beta chain) was captured in a study of cytomegalovirus exposure and HLA in healthy donors. Study background: In a later analysis, the 120 or so validation repertoires were reported to have used the same platform as the 600 to 700 first-cohort repertoires.

Germline assignment: CDR1 SGHVS and CDR2 FNYEAQ. The germline V and J ends were trimmed by 5 bases and 2 bases, with 16 bases remaining between them. The CDR3 consists of 15 residues. The count of this clone is one. The antigen is unknown. Generated by immunoSEQ multiplex PCR, the TCRdb table keeps only in-frame clones and is missing some. The profile shows about 180,000 clones, 85% of them singletons. Study observations and caveats: Many donors shared some public TCRs, even though most TCR sequences were rare.

The sequencing input was PBMCs. The clonotype originates from a man between 18 and 29 years old in good health and CMV-seropositive. The rearrangement uses TRBV7-6 and TRBJ2-7; TRBD2 might be the D (5 bases). The CDR3 sequence is CASSPEASGPYEQYF. The CDR3, as DNA: TGTGCCAGCAGCCCAGAGGCCAGCGGCCCCTACGAGCAGTACTTC. The full variable domain, in which reference TRBV7-6 and TRBJ2-7 provide the parts outside the CDR3, is GAGVSQSPRYKVTKRGQDVALRCDPISGHVSLYWYRQALGQGPEFLTYFNYEAQQDKSGLPNDRFSAERPEGSISTLTIQRTEQRDSAMYRCASSPEASGPYEQYFGPGTRLTVT.